This T cell receptor (beta chain) was captured by sequencing in a study of blood T cell repertoires in COVID-19. The repertoire was sequenced with immunoSEQ multiplex PCR; TCRdb's copy has only in-frame clones and lacks some. The sample yields some 330,000 clones, roughly 86% seen once. With 2 bases clipped from V and 6 bases from J, the junction kept 3 bases outside the gene matches. The CDR3 length is 14 residues. CDR1 SNHLY and CDR2 FYNNEI come from the germline V gene. This TCR was sampled from a man aged 35-49 years in a cohort exposed to, infected with or recovered from COVID-19 (not recorded which). Sequenced sample: PBMCs or T cells enriched from blood (not recorded which). V and J are TRBV2 and TRBJ2-7; 11 bases map to TRBD1. The CDR3 DNA sequence: TGTGCCAGCAGTGAAAGGGGGACAGGGGGCGAGCAGTACTTC. Its translation is CASSERGTGGEQYF.